A single sample is the source of the 14 T cell receptor beta chains below, sequenced in a study of T cells after yellow fever vaccination (dated by TCRdb to about 2019). Library generation was performed with 5' RACE. TCRdb lists the instrument as Illumina HiSeq 2500. TCRdb trimmed public reads at Q25 via fastp, called clones via MiXCR and kept in-frame beta chains. Merged by CDR3 protein, the rows form single entries marked with the most common genes and DNA. The table for this sample lists approximately 550,000 distinct CDR3 sequences; roughly 21% of them were counted only once. The top ten constitute roughly an eighth of the sample. This specimen's treatment or condition label, interpreted: live attenuated yellow fever vaccine strain. The starting material was PBMCs, obtained 15 days after the yellow fever booster vaccination. All receptors come from a man aged 25 to 40 who received the YFV17D yellow fever vaccine.

The chain couples TRBV6-5 to TRBJ2-7; 9 bases agree with TRBD1. Trimming removed 2 bases from V and 3 bases from J; junction bases left unmatched: 2. The CDR3 runs 14 residues. The germline V gene has CDR1 MNHEY and CDR2 SVGAGI. CDR3 loop: CASSYTGGIYEQYF. CDR3 in DNA: TGTGCCAGCAGTTACACAGGGGGCATCTACGAGCAGTACTTC.

This clonotype was observed a few times. In DNA, the CDR3 is TGTGCCAGCAGCTTGTGGACAGGGCCTTCCTACAATGAGCAGTTCTTC. Protein sequence: CASSLWTGPSYNEQFF. This chain connects TRBV5-5 to TRBJ2-1, with 8 bases fitting TRBD1. CDR1 and CDR2 (germline): SGHKS, YYEKEE (reference sequence). Trimming at V came to 1 base and at J to 1 base, leaving 4 bases not matched to a gene. This CDR3 contains 16 residues.

This clonotype was seen a handful of times. The V gene is TRBV20-1, the J gene TRBJ2-3; tentatively, D is TRBD2 (6 bases). The CDR3 runs 13 residues. Germline V lookup: CDR1 DFQATT, CDR2 SNEGSKA (reference sequence). The V end was cut by 3 bases, the J end by 14 bases, with 21 bases between. The CDR3 sequence: CSARLATDWIPYF. In DNA form, the CDR3 reads TGCAGTGCTAGGCTAGCGACGGACTGGATACCGTATTTT.

V usage is TRBV10-3 and J usage is TRBJ2-7; no clear D gene. There are 14 residues in the CDR3. The germline V gene has CDR1 ENHRY and CDR2 SYGVKD. Trimming cost V 2 bases and J 6 bases, with 14 bases left between them. DNA of the CDR3: TGTGCCATCAGTGAGCTGGACCTAATGGGCGAGCAGTACTTC. As protein: CAISELDLMGEQYF.

This clonotype turned up a few times. The chain has TRBV29-1 and TRBJ2-1; 15 bases fit TRBD2. The V and J ends lost 4 bases and 9 bases, in that order; junction bases with no gene match: 7. The CDR3 extends over 15 amino acids. In germline, CDR1 is SQVTM, CDR2 ANQGSEA. The CDR3 DNA reads as TGCAGCGTTGGCAGCGGACTAGCGGGAGGGGGTGAGCAGTTCTTC. Translated, it gives CSVGSGLAGGGEQFF.

This clonotype occurred a few times. CDR3 residues: CASSLGGFTYEQYF. DNA for the CDR3: TGTGCCAGCAGCTTAGGTGGGTTCACCTACGAGCAGTACTTC. The chain has TRBV7-2 and TRBJ2-7; the D is unclear. Trimming left V 1 base short and J 2 bases short, with 9 bases between. The CDR3 has 14 amino acids. Germline CDR1 reads SGHTA; CDR2 reads FQGNSA.

J is TRBJ2-7 and V is TRBV4-3, with D maybe TRBD1 (6 bases). This CDR3 contains 14 residues. V was trimmed by 3 bases and J by 7 bases, leaving 16 bases between them. Per the germline V gene, CDR1 is LGHNA and CDR2 is YSLEER. CDR3 in amino acids: CASSQNRESGEQYF. CDR3 sequence (DNA): TGCGCCAGCAGCCAGAACAGGGAATCGGGGGAGCAGTACTTC.

This clonotype was picked up a small number of times. The rearrangement joins TRBV20-1 to TRBJ2-1; D is ambiguous. V lost 0 bases and J 4 bases, leaving 10 bases between the germline ends. The CDR3 has 14 amino acids. Germline CDR1 reads DFQATT; CDR2 reads SNEGSKA (reference sequence). The CDR3 is CSARDGVAYNEQFF. The CDR3 DNA follows: TGCAGTGCTAGAGATGGAGTAGCTTACAATGAGCAGTTCTTC.

This clonotype was recorded a few times. Here the CDR3 reads CASSGTSGASYEQYF. The DNA of the CDR3 is TGTGCCAGCAGCGGTACTAGCGGCGCCTCCTACGAGCAGTACTTC. The chain has TRBV7-2 and TRBJ2-7, with TRBD2 matching 8 bases. This CDR3 comprises 15 residues. Germline lookup yields CDR1 SGHTA and CDR2 FQGNSA. With 5 bases clipped from V and 0 bases from J, the junction kept 6 bases outside the gene matches.

This clonotype was picked up a small number of times. The chain carries TRBV12-3 or TRBV12-4 and TRBJ2-5; D is possibly TRBD1 (5 bases). The CDR3 spans 13 residues. With 6 bases removed from V and 1 base from J, the gap between germline ends came to 9 bases. CDR3 in DNA: TGTGCCAGCAGCCCGACAGCCCAAGAGACCCAGTACTTC. Translating it yields CASSPTAQETQYF.

In its sample, this clonotype was seen a few times. The rearrangement uses TRBV5-1 and TRBJ2-5, with TRBD1 matching 11 bases. This CDR3 is 15 amino acids long. Germline V gene lookup returns CDR1 SGHRS and CDR2 YFSETQ. J lost 2 bases, V lost 4 bases, and 4 bases had no gene match. CDR3 residues: CASSVDRGLQETQYF. CDR3 DNA sequence: TGCGCCAGCAGCGTGGACAGGGGGCTGCAAGAGACCCAGTACTTC. Drawing the rest from reference TRBV5-1 and TRBJ2-5, the complete variable domain is KAGVTQTPRYLIKTRGQQVTLSCSPISGHRSVSWYQQTPGQGLQFLFEYFSETQRNKGNFPGRFSGRQFSNSRSEMNVSTLELGDSALYLCASSVDRGLQETQYFGPGTRLLVL.

The chain is built from TRBV5-1 and TRBJ1-2, with TRBD1 matching over 8 bases. Looked up from germline, CDR1 is SGHRS and CDR2 is YFSETQ. CDR3 length: 18 residues. With 4 bases clipped from V and 5 bases from J, the junction kept 19 bases outside the gene matches. CDR3 nucleotide sequence: TGCGCCAGCAGCAAAGGACAGGGAACCCTCTCCCCGACGTATGGCTACACCTTC. Translated: CASSKGQGTLSPTYGYTF.

In this sample, this clonotype turned up once. This chain joins TRBV9 and TRBJ2-2; 9 bases align to TRBD2. With 5 bases clipped from V and 3 bases from J, the junction kept 5 bases outside the gene matches. The CDR3 loop spans 15 amino acids. The germline gives CDR1 SGDLS, CDR2 YYNGEE. The CDR3 sequence: CASSGSGSYTGELFF. The CDR3 DNA reads TGTGCCAGCAGTGGTAGCGGGAGTTACACCGGGGAGCTGTTTTTT.

The chain has TRBV28 and TRBJ2-4; the D is unclear. Trimming stripped 2 bases from V and 14 bases from J, with 19 bases between. The CDR3 is 14 amino acids. In germline, CDR1 is MDHEN, CDR2 SYDVKM. The CDR3 loop is CASSLPSPAVPEYF. CDR3 bases: TGTGCCAGCAGTTTACCATCGCCCGCGGTGCCCGAGTACTTC.